The clone carrying this T cell receptor (beta chain) has a handful of counts. TCRdb itself ran the RT-PCR reads through MiXCR, one entry per CDR3 protein. Of almost 700,000 distinct CDR3 sequences listed, 11% to 15% are singletons. This TCR came from a female donor in good health, serving as a healthy control. Sequences were obtained from memory CD4+ T cells from blood.

The CDR3 DNA reads TGTGCCAGCACGGAGGGGGGTGTGGGCACAGATACGCAGTATTTT. As protein: CASTEGGVGTDTQYF. V and J are TRBV12-3 or TRBV12-4 and TRBJ2-3; TRBD1 or TRBD2 may be the D gene (6 bases each). The CDR3 consists of 15 residues. The germline V and J ends were trimmed by 7 bases and 1 base, with 15 bases remaining between them.